The 2 T cell receptor beta chains below all came from one sample that was sequenced in a study of shared clonotypes between healthy human individuals (dated by TCRdb to between 2020 and 2021). Library preparation was by the immunoSEQ multiplex PCR assay. What TCRdb holds here is the immuneACCESS table cut down to in-frame rearrangements. Part of the clones is not present; checked against another copy, under half of the missing clones reflect an unresolved V gene, and the others are unexplained. The sample has under 2.5 million clones on record, approximately 90% of them singletons. The top ten constitute 0.37% of the sample. Source material: naive CD4+ T cells from PBMCs. Reading the label with the study, this specimen's cell subset or site is: CD45RA+ positively selected. Receptor source: a man between 18 and 35 years old in good health. Some clones in this sample may be carry-over from other donors' samples.

This clone was observed a few times. The chain is built from TRBV2 and TRBJ1-2, with TRBD1 matching 7 bases. CDR1 and CDR2 from the germline V gene are SNHLY and FYNNEI. The CDR3 length is 12 residues. V trimming: 4 bases; J trimming: 6 bases; junction bases outside the gene matches: 2. Here the CDR3 reads CASSGQGDGYTF. The DNA of the CDR3 is TGTGCCAGCAGTGGACAGGGAGATGGCTACACCTTC. Full variable domain (remainder filled in from reference TRBV2 and TRBJ1-2): EPEVTQTPSHQVTQMGQEVILRCVPISNHLYFYWYRQILGQKVEFLVSFYNNEISEKSEIFDDQFSVERPDGSNFTLKIRSTKLEDSAMYFCASSGQGDGYTFGSGTRLTVV.

V usage is TRBV29-1 and J usage is TRBJ2-3, with 7 nucleotides matching TRBD2. Germline values: CDR1 SQVTM, CDR2 ANQGSEA. The CDR3 runs to 15 residues. Germline trimming cut 2 bases from V and 2 bases from J; bases unmatched to any gene: 7. CDR3 bases: TGCAGCGTTGAACTTTCTAGCGGATACACAGATACGCAGTATTTT. It yields the protein CSVELSSGYTDTQYF.